The following is a T cell receptor beta chain sequence with its context. A read error may account for a junction end that differs from germline. The record originates from a study of blood T cell repertoires in COVID-19. Profiled with immunoSEQ multiplex PCR; TCRdb holds only in-frame clones, not every one. The sample lists roughly 220,000 clones; about 86% were seen once. Germline V lookup: CDR1 SNHLY, CDR2 FYNNEI. The length of the CDR3 is 15 residues. The sequenced sample consisted of PBMCs or T cells enriched from blood (not recorded which). The genes are TRBV2 and TRBJ1-5; D remains ambiguous. This TCR came from a woman between 35 and 50 years old with acute COVID-19. The CDR3 bases are TGTACCAGCAGTGAAGGCAGCGCTGTTTATCAGCCCCAGCATTTT. Translated: CTSSEGSAVYQPQHF.